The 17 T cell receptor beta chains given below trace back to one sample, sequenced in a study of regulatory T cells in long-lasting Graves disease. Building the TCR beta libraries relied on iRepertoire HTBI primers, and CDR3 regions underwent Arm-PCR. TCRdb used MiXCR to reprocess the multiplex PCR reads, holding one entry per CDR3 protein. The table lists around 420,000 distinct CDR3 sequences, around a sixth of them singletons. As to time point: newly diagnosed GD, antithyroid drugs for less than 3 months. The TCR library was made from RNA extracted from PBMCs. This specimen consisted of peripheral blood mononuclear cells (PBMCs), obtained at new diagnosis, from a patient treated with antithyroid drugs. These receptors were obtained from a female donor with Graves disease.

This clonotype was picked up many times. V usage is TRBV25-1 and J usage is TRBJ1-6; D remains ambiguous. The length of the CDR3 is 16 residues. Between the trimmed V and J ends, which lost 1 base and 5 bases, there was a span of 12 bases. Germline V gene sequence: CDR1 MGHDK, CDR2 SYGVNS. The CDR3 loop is CASSELGHRDNSPLHF. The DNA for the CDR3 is TGTGCCAGCAGTGAATTGGGCCATCGGGATAATTCACCCCTCCACTTT.

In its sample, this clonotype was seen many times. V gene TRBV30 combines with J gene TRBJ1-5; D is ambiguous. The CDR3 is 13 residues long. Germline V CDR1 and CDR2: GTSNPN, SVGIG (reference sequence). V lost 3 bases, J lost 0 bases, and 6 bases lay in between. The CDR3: CAWSGDSNQPQHF. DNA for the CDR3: TGTGCCTGGAGCGGAGATAGCAATCAGCCCCAGCATTTT.

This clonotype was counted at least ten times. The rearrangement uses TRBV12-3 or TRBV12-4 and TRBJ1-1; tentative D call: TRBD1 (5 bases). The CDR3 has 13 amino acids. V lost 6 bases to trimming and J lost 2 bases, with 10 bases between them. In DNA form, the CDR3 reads TGTGCCAGCAGCTCTCAGGGTAACACTGAAGCTTTCTTT. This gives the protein CASSSQGNTEAFF.

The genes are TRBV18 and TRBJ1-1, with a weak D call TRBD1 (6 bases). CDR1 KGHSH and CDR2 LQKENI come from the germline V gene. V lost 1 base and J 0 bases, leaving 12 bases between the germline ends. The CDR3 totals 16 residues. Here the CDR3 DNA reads TGTGCCAGCTCACCACGTATTGGGGGCTTGAACACTGAAGCTTTCTTT. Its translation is CASSPRIGGLNTEAFF.

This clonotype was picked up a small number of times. CDR3: CASSIGGLPYEQYF. Here the CDR3 DNA reads TGTGCCAGTAGTATAGGAGGGTTGCCCTACGAGCAGTACTTC. The chain recombines TRBV19 with TRBJ2-7, with D maybe TRBD2 (5 bases). Trimming removed 1 base from V and 2 bases from J, with 9 bases in between. Germline V lookup: CDR1 LNHDA, CDR2 SQIVND (reference sequence). The CDR3 is 14 amino acids.

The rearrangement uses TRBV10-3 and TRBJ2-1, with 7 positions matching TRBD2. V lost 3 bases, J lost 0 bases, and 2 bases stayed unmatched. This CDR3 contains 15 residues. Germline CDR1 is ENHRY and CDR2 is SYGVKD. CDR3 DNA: TGTGCCATCAGTGATAGCGGGCGCTCCTACAATGAGCAGTTCTTC. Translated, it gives CAISDSGRSYNEQFF.

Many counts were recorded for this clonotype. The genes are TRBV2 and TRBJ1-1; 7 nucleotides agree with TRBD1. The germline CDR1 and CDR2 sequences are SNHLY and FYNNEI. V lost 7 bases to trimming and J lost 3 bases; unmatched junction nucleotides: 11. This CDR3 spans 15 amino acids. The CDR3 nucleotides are TGTGCCAGCACAGTGGAACAGGGGCAATACACTGAAGCTTTCTTT. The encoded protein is CASTVEQGQYTEAFF. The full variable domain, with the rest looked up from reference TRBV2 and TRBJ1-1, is EPEVTQTPSHQVTQMGQEVILRCVPISNHLYFYWYRQILGQKVEFLVSFYNNEISEKSEIFDDQFSVERPDGSNFTLKIRSTKLEDSAMYFCASTVEQGQYTEAFFGQGTRLTVV.

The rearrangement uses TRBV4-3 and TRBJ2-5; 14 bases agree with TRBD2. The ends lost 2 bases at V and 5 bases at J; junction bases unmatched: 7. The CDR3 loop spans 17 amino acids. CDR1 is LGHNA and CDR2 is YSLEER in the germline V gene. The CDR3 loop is CASSQRLAGGKGETQYF. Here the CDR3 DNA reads TGCGCCAGCAGCCAAAGACTAGCGGGAGGGAAAGGGGAGACCCAGTACTTC.

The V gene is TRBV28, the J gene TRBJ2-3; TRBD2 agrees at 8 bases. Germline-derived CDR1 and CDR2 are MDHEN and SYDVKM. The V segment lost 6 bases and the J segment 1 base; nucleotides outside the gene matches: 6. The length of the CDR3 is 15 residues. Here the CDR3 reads CASSPPTSGTDTQYF. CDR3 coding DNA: TGTGCCAGCAGCCCCCCGACTAGCGGCACAGATACGCAGTATTTT.

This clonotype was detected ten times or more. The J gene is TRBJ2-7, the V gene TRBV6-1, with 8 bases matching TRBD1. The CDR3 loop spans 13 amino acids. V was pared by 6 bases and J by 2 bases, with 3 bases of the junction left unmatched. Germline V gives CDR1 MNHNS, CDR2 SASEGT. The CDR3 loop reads CASSLRGPYEQYF. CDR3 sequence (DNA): TGTGCCAGCAGCCTCAGGGGGCCCTACGAGCAGTACTTC.

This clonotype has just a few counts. Written as DNA, the CDR3 is TGTGCCAGTAGTATCGGGACAGATAATTCACCCCTCCACTTT. Translating gives CASSIGTDNSPLHF. V and J are TRBV19 and TRBJ1-6, with 7 nucleotides matching TRBD1. After removal of 3 bases from V and 5 bases from J, the junction contained 1 base not matched to a gene. The CDR3 runs 14 residues. Germline loops: CDR1 LNHDA, CDR2 SQIVND (reference sequence).

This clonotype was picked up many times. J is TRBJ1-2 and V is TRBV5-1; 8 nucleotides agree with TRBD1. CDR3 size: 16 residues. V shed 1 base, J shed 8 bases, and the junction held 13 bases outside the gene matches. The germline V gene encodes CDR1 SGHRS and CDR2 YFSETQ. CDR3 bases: TGCGCCAGCAGCTTGTATGGACAGGGTAATTCTGAAGGCTACACCTTC. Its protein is CASSLYGQGNSEGYTF.

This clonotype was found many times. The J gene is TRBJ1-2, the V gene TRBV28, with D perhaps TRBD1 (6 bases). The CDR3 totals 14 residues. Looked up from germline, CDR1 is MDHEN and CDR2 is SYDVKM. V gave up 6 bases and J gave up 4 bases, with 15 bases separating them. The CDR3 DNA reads TGTGCCAGCAGAATCCTGGCAGGGGTCTATGGCTACACCTTC. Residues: CASRILAGVYGYTF.

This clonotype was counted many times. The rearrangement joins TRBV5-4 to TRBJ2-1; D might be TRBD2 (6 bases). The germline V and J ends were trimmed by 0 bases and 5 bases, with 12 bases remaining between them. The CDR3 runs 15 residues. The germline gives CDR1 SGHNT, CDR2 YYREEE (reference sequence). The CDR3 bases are TGTGCCAGCAGCTTGGAGCTAGCGTCCCACAATGAGCAGTTCTTC. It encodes CASSLELASHNEQFF.

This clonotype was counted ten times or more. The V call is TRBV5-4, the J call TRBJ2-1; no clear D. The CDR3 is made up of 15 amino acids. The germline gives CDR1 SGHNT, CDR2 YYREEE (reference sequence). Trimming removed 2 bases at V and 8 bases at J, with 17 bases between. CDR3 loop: CASSLSPRTSDEQFF. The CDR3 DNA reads TGTGCCAGCAGCTTATCTCCCCGTACATCGGATGAGCAGTTCTTC.

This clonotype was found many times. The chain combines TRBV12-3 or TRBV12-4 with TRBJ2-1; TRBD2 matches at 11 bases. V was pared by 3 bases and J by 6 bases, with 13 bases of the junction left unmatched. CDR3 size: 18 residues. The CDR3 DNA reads TGTGCCAGCAGTTTTTCCCGATCACTAGCGGGAGACTTCAATGAGCAGTTCTTC. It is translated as CASSFSRSLAGDFNEQFF.

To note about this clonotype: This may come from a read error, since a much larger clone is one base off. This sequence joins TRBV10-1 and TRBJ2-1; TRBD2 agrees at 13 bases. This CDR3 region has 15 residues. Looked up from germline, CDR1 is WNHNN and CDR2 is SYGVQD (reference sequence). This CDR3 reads CVISGTSGTYNEQFF. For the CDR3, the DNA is TGTGTCATCAGCGGGACTAGCGGGACCTACAATGAGCAGTTCTTC.